This T cell receptor (beta chain) was sequenced in a study of cytomegalovirus exposure and HLA in healthy donors. Study-wide results and caveats: V- and J-gene trimming of TCR beta was linked (in a later analysis) to a missense DCLRE1C variant.

It was with 60 Vbeta and 13 Jbeta primers that the PCR ran. Clones were read by immunoSEQ multiplex PCR, and TCRdb kept only the in-frame ones, dropping some. This repertoire shows around 130,000 clones, around 73% found once; its top ten account for approximately 2.9%. About this clone itself: Antigen unknown. At one end, the junction sequence differs from germline, possibly due to a read error.

The clonotype was recovered from a human donor in good health. The source material was PBMCs.

Here the CDR3 reads CASSLLGQGGGNQPQHF. The CDR3 coding sequence is TGTGCTAGCAGCTTATTGGGACAGGGAGGAGGCAATCAGCCCCAGCATTTT. The rearrangement uses TRBV7-7 and TRBJ1-5, with 9 bases lining up with TRBD1. This CDR3 has 17 amino acids. Per the germline V gene, CDR1 is SSHAT and CDR2 is FNYEAQ (reference sequence).